A selection of T cell receptor beta chains follows, all from one sample in a study of blood T cell repertoires in COVID-19. The table came from immunoSEQ multiplex PCR; TCRdb's copy has only in-frame clones and leaves some out. In the table there are just over 250,000 clones, 80% to 90% of which are singletons. What was sequenced was peripheral blood. The receptors stem from a woman in her seventies with COVID-19, enrolled during active disease. Each CDR3 is given with its conserved first and last residue. A D gene is named only where the DNA matches it firmly. Rows give clone size only sometimes, using once, few, many, or a class for an expanded clone.

>NA|TRBV19|NA|TRBJ1-2
CASSTRDNYGYTF
TGTGCCAGTAGTACTCGCGATAACTATGGCTACACCTTC
>NA|TRBV19|NA|TRBJ1-5
CASSIVAGGNQPQHF
TGTGCCAGTAGTATTGTGGCGGGGGGCAATCAGCCCCAGCATTTT
>TRBD1|TRBV7-2|NA|TRBJ1-5
CASSLEGTGGGNQPQHF
TGTGCCAGCAGCTTAGAGGGGACAGGGGGTGGCAATCAGCCCCAGCATTTT
>NA|TRBV7-9|NA|TRBJ1-6
CASSLTGSGGSPLHF
TGTGCCAGCAGCTTAACAGGGAGCGGAGGTTCACCCCTCCACTTT
>TRBD1|TRBV18|NA|TRBJ2-7
CASTEGQGPYEQYF
TGTGCCAGCACGGAAGGACAGGGCCCCTACGAGCAGTACTTC
>TRBD1|TRBV5-1|NA|TRBJ1-3
CASSRTQGPGNTIYF
TGCGCCAGCAGCAGGACACAGGGGCCTGGAAACACCATATATTTT
>NA|TRBV15|NA|TRBJ2-2
CATSSLRGGGELFF
TGTGCCACCAGCAGCCTCAGAGGCGGCGGGGAGCTGTTTTTT
>TRBD2|TRBV30|once|TRBJ2-7
CAWSYIGLAGAAYEQYF
TGTGCCTGGAGTTACATCGGACTAGCGGGAGCGGCCTACGAGCAGTACTTC
>NA|TRBV11-3|NA|TRBJ2-2
CASSFLGTNTGELFF
TGTGCCAGCAGCTTTCTAGGAACGAACACCGGGGAGCTGTTTTTT
>TRBD2|TRBV7-8|NA|TRBJ2-1
CASSLGDYLWGEQFF
TGTGCCAGCAGCTTAGGGGACTACCTTTGGGGTGAGCAGTTCTTC
>TRBD2|TRBV6-1|NA|TRBJ2-3
CASSEALSGTSGRARTDTQYF
TGTGCCAGCAGTGAAGCACTCTCCGGGACTAGCGGGAGGGCCCGCACAGATACGCAGTATTTT
>NA|TRBV6-6|NA|TRBJ2-5
CASSSGAKPIQETQYF
TGTGCCAGCAGTTCTGGAGCAAAACCCATTCAAGAGACCCAGTACTTC
>NA|TRBV5-1|NA|TRBJ1-6
CASSPHIQNSPLHF
TGCGCCAGCAGCCCTCATATCCAGAATTCACCCCTCCACTTT
>NA|TRBV10-1|NA|TRBJ2-7
CASMSHEQYF
TGCGCCAGCATGAGCCACGAGCAGTACTTC
>NA|TRBV6-5|NA|TRBJ2-3
CASSFSHDATDTQYF
TGTGCCAGCAGCTTCAGTCATGATGCTACAGATACGCAGTATTTT
>TRBD2|TRBV18|NA|TRBJ2-1
CASSSLAGEDEQFF
TGTGCCAGCTCCTCACTAGCGGGAGAAGATGAGCAGTTCTTC
>TRBD2|TRBV5-1|NA|TRBJ2-1
CASSLEPSGSIHEQFF
TGCGCCAGCAGCTTGGAACCTAGCGGGAGCATCCATGAGCAGTTCTTC
>NA|TRBV6-1|NA|TRBJ1-4
CASSDRIILFF
TGTGCCAGCAGTGACAGAATCATACTGTTTTTT
>NA|TRBV10-1|few|TRBJ1-2
CATVTGESLQGDTNYGYTF
TGCGCCACCGTGACCGGTGAAAGTTTGCAGGGCGATACTAACTATGGCTACACCTTC
>NA|TRBV4-3|NA|TRBJ2-1
CASSQAGADLDEQFF
TGCGCCAGCAGCCAAGCCGGAGCGGACTTAGATGAGCAGTTCTTC
>NA|TRBV27|NA|TRBJ1-1
CASSPPFDTSNTEAFF
TGTGCCAGCAGTCCCCCCTTTGACACCTCGAACACTGAAGCTTTCTTT
>TRBD2|TRBV5-4|NA|TRBJ2-7
CASSSGLAGQTYEQYF
TGTGCCAGCAGCTCGGGACTAGCGGGACAAACCTACGAGCAGTACTTC
>NA|TRBV6-4|NA|TRBJ1-2
CASSDRGGYTF
TGTGCCAGCAGTGACAGGGGGGGCTACACCTTC
>NA|TRBV27|NA|TRBJ1-1
CASSASGGTEAFF
TGTGCCAGCAGTGCGTCGGGGGGTACTGAAGCTTTCTTT
>NA|TRBV11-3|NA|TRBJ1-1
CASSLGPEAFF
TGTGCCAGCAGCTTGGGGCCTGAAGCTTTCTTT
>TRBD1|TRBV28|NA|TRBJ1-5
CASSPDRGPNQPQHF
TGTGCCAGCAGTCCGGACAGGGGGCCCAATCAGCCCCAGCATTTT
>NA|TRBV5-1|NA|TRBJ1-3
CASSLGQGMMMGNTIYF
TGCGCCAGCAGCTTGGGTCAGGGGATGATGATGGGAAACACCATATATTTT
>NA|TRBV11-1|few|TRBJ2-5
CASSTSGTQYF
TGTGCCAGCAGCACCAGTGGGACCCAGTACTTC
>TRBD1|TRBV6-6|NA|TRBJ2-1
CASSLDRGAFF
TGTGCCAGCAGCCTGGACAGGGGGGCGTTCTTC
>NA|TRBV5-1|NA|TRBJ2-3
CASSQTASTDTQYF
TGCGCCAGCAGCCAGACAGCTAGCACAGATACGCAGTATTTT
>NA|TRBV3-1/TRBV3-2|NA|TRBJ1-2
CASSQDHELHGYTF
TGTGCCAGCAGCCAAGATCATGAGTTACATGGCTACACCTTC
>TRBD1|TRBV5-4|NA|TRBJ1-4
CASSPGQAEKLFF
TGTGCCAGCAGCCCCGGACAGGCTGAAAAACTGTTTTTT
>TRBD1|TRBV6-6|NA|TRBJ1-4
CASSNSPGQKNEKLFF
TGTGCCAGCAGTAACTCGCCGGGACAGAAAAATGAAAAACTGTTTTTT
>TRBD1|TRBV6-5|NA|TRBJ1-6
CASLGQGKDSPLHF
TGTGCCAGCTTGGGACAGGGTAAGGATTCACCCCTCCACTTT
>NA|TRBV6-5|NA|TRBJ2-1
CASRGQGRNEQFF
TGTGCCAGCAGAGGTCAGGGAAGGAATGAGCAGTTCTTC
>NA|TRBV14|NA|TRBJ2-3
CASSQDYGFAQYF
TGTGCCAGCAGCCAAGATTACGGGTTTGCGCAGTATTTT
>NA|TRBV29-1|NA|TRBJ2-3
CSVKDSTDTQYF
TGCAGCGTCAAGGACTCAACAGATACGCAGTATTTT
>NA|TRBV19|NA|TRBJ2-7
CASSIRGSSYEQYF
TGTGCCAGTAGTATCAGGGGATCATCCTACGAGCAGTACTTC
>NA|TRBV29-1|NA|TRBJ2-7
CSVEDRQSYEQYF
TGCAGCGTTGAAGATCGACAATCCTACGAGCAGTACTTC
>NA|TRBV27|few|TRBJ1-1
CASSPRELNTEAFF
TGTGCCAGCAGTCCCCGGGAGTTGAACACTGAAGCTTTCTTT
>TRBD1|TRBV11-3|NA|TRBJ1-2
CASSGTAGYGYTF
TGTGCCAGCAGCGGGACAGCCGGTTATGGCTACACCTTC
>NA|TRBV24-1|NA|TRBJ2-3
CATSDSGVSADTQYF
TGTGCCACCAGTGACTCGGGAGTTAGCGCAGATACGCAGTATTTT
>NA|TRBV10-3|NA|TRBJ1-4
CAISDRHGQSNEKLFF
TGTGCCATCAGTGACAGGCATGGTCAGTCTAATGAAAAACTGTTTTTT
>NA|TRBV28|NA|TRBJ1-5
CASSPPGQALMAGQPQHF
TGTGCCAGCAGTCCCCCGGGACAAGCCCTAATGGCGGGTCAGCCCCAGCATTTT
>NA|TRBV27|NA|TRBJ1-1
CASSARGGSVTEAFF
TGTGCCAGCAGTGCTCGGGGGGGATCGGTCACTGAAGCTTTCTTT
>NA|TRBV29-1|NA|TRBJ2-7
CSVIQGSSYEQYF
TGCAGCGTTATCCAGGGGAGTTCCTACGAGCAGTACTTC
>NA|TRBV18|NA|TRBJ2-7
CASSPSSYEQYF
TGTGCCAGCTCCCCTAGCTCCTACGAGCAGTACTTC
>TRBD1|TRBV10-3|NA|TRBJ1-6
CAISESGTGLDSPLHF
TGTGCCATCAGTGAGTCTGGGACAGGGCTGGATTCACCCCTCCACTTT
>NA|TRBV5-1|NA|TRBJ1-2
CASSLDRPTDGYTF
TGCGCCAGCAGCTTGGACAGGCCAACGGATGGCTACACCTTC
>NA|TRBV27|NA|TRBJ1-3
CASSLNGGASGNTIYF
TGTGCCAGCAGTTTAAATGGGGGCGCCTCTGGAAACACCATATATTTT
>NA|TRBV28|NA|TRBJ2-7
CASTVDRNYEQYF
TGTGCCAGCACCGTTGACAGGAACTACGAGCAGTACTTC
>NA|TRBV14|NA|TRBJ2-3
CASSQDSVVLGTQYF
TGTGCCAGCAGCCAAGATAGCGTGGTTCTAGGTACGCAGTATTTT
>NA|TRBV30|NA|TRBJ1-1
CAWSVTGMNTEAFF
TGTGCCTGGAGTGTGACGGGAATGAACACTGAAGCTTTCTTT
>TRBD2|TRBV7-3|NA|TRBJ2-1
CASSSGLADNEQFF
TGTGCCAGCTCCTCGGGACTAGCGGATAATGAGCAGTTCTTC
>NA|TRBV5-1|NA|TRBJ1-1
CASSPLGGRNTEAFF
TGCGCCAGCAGTCCCCTGGGGGGGAGGAACACTGAAGCTTTCTTT
>NA|TRBV10-3|once|TRBJ2-7
CATLSGAYEQYF
TGTGCCACCCTGAGCGGTGCCTACGAGCAGTACTTC
>TRBD2|TRBV7-6|few|TRBJ2-1
CASSSGSGSWGEQFF
TGTGCCAGCAGCTCCGGGAGCGGGAGTTGGGGGGAGCAGTTCTTC
>NA|TRBV5-1|NA|TRBJ2-2
CASSLAPFGELFF
TGCGCCAGCAGCTTGGCTCCTTTCGGGGAGCTGTTTTTT